A selection of T cell receptor beta chains follows, all from one sample in a study of T cell repertoires in cytomegalovirus infection. TCRdb ran MiXCR on the reads and lists one entry per CDR3 protein. The sample lists fewer than 200,000 distinct CDR3 sequences; roughly 19% were seen once. Source material: PBMCs. Every receptor here comes from a human donor in good health (CMV status not recorded). Some clones in this sample may be carry-over from other donors' samples. Each CDR3 is given with its conserved first and last residue. Fields, in order: V gene, J gene, D gene, clone size, CDR3 DNA, CDR3 protein. The D gene is left open where the match is weak. Expanded clones get a size class; other rows say once, few or many, or leave the size out.

TRBV29-1	TRBJ2-1	-	-	TGCAGCGGGACCTACAATGAGCAGTTCTTC	CSGTYNEQFF
TRBV11-3	TRBJ2-1	TRBD1	few	TGTGCCAGCAGCCTCCGGGACAGGGGCGACAATGAGCAGTTCTTC	CASSLRDRGDNEQFF
TRBV28	TRBJ2-2	TRBD2	few	TGTGCCAGCAGGGGACAAACAGGGAAACGGGAGGGCACCGGGGAGCTGTTTTTT	CASRGQTGKREGTGELFF
TRBV7-2	TRBJ1-2	-	many	TGTGCCAGCAGCTTAGCATGGGCTGAAGGCTACACCTTC	CASSLAWAEGYTF
TRBV12-3/TRBV12-4	TRBJ2-7	TRBD1	few	TGTGCCAGCGAGGGACAGGGGTCCTACGAGCAGTACTTC	CASEGQGSYEQYF
TRBV7-2	TRBJ2-7	-	many	TGTGCCAGCAGCCCTGCGGGTAGCTCCTACGAGCAGTACTTC	CASSPAGSSYEQYF
TRBV4-2	TRBJ1-2	TRBD1	few	TGTGCCAGCAGCCAGCGGGACAGGGATGCTGTTGGCTACACCTTC	CASSQRDRDAVGYTF
TRBV11-2	TRBJ2-7	TRBD1	-	TGTGCCAGCAGGGGACAGGGCTACGAGCAGTACTTC	CASRGQGYEQYF
TRBV6-5	TRBJ1-1	TRBD1	many	TGTGCCAGCAGTTACTTAGGGACAGGGGTAACTGAAGCTTTCTTT	CASSYLGTGVTEAFF
TRBV4-1	TRBJ2-7	TRBD2	few	TGTGCCAGCAGCCAAGATCCGGCTAGCGGGGACGAGCAGTACTTC	CASSQDPASGDEQYF
TRBV29-1	TRBJ2-1	-	-	TGCAGCTTCTCAGGGGGGGACAATGAGCAGTTCTTC	CSFSGGDNEQFF
TRBV6-1	TRBJ2-7	TRBD2	many	TGTGCCAGCAGTGAAGGTAGCGGGGCACCCTACGAGCAGTACTTC	CASSEGSGAPYEQYF
TRBV7-6	TRBJ1-4	-	many	TGTGCCAGCAGCCCCACTGGTATGGCTAATGAAAAACTGTTTTTT	CASSPTGMANEKLFF
TRBV7-6	TRBJ2-7	-	-	TGTGCCAGCAGCTATGCGGCCTACGAGCAGTACTTC	CASSYAAYEQYF
TRBV7-3	TRBJ2-1	TRBD2	many	TGTGCCAGCAGCTTCAAACGGACTAGCGGGCTCTACAATGAGCAGTTCTTC	CASSFKRTSGLYNEQFF
TRBV19	TRBJ2-5	-	-	TGTGCCAGTAGTATAAGCAACCAAGAGACCCAGTACTTC	CASSISNQETQYF
TRBV6-5	TRBJ2-1	TRBD2	few	TGTGCCAGCAGTGTAGACAGCGGGACCTACAATGAGCAGTTCTTC	CASSVDSGTYNEQFF
TRBV2	TRBJ1-2	TRBD1	-	TGTGCCACCAGCCTTACGCCGGGACAGGAGCTTAACTATGGCTACACCTTC	CATSLTPGQELNYGYTF
TRBV7-9	TRBJ1-2	-	-	TGTGCCAGCAGTTACTACTATGGCTACACCTTC	CASSYYYGYTF
TRBV12-5	TRBJ2-7	-	-	TGTGCTAGTGGTTTCGGGTGGGGGTTCAGCTACGAGCAGTACTTC	CASGFGWGFSYEQYF
TRBV7-2	TRBJ2-7	-	many	TGTGCCAGCAGCTTCCAATCCGGGACCGGGACCTACGAGCAGTACTTC	CASSFQSGTGTYEQYF
TRBV5-1	TRBJ1-5	TRBD1	-	TGCGCCAGCAGCCTGGGGACAGGGATTGGCAATCAGCCCCAGCATTTT	CASSLGTGIGNQPQHF
TRBV19	TRBJ1-5	-	few	TGTGCCAGTAAAGGAGGGACGAGCAATCAGCCCCAGCATTTT	CASKGGTSNQPQHF
TRBV5-5	TRBJ1-5	-	few	TGTGCCAGCAGCTTTCAGGGGAGCAGCAATCAGCCCCAGCATTTT	CASSFQGSSNQPQHF
TRBV29-1	TRBJ2-5	-	-	TGCAGCGTTATAGGGGTTCAAGAGACCCAGTACTTC	CSVIGVQETQYF
TRBV19	TRBJ2-2	TRBD2	few	TGTGCCAGTAGTATACCAGCGGGAGGCACCGGGGAGCTGTTTTTT	CASSIPAGGTGELFF
TRBV7-6	TRBJ2-2	TRBD2	-	TGTGCCAGCAGCCCCGTCCGGGGGGGGACCGGGGAGCTGTTTTTT	CASSPVRGGTGELFF
TRBV6-1	TRBJ1-5	-	-	TGTGCCAGCAGTACTGAGATAACGCGCAATCGGCCCCAGCATTTT	CASSTEITRNRPQHF
TRBV7-9	TRBJ2-7	TRBD1	-	TGTGCCAGCAGCCAGGCTGGGACAGGGGACGAGCAGTACTTC	CASSQAGTGDEQYF
TRBV12-3/TRBV12-4	TRBJ2-7	TRBD2	few	TGTGCCAGCAGTTTTGGACTAGCGGATACCTACGAGCAGTACTTC	CASSFGLADTYEQYF
TRBV4-1	TRBJ1-4	-	few	TGCGCCAGCAGCCAGGAGTTGGGAGCAACTAATGAAAAACTGTTTTTT	CASSQELGATNEKLFF
TRBV2	TRBJ1-1	-	few	TGTGCCAGCACCCCGGTTATGGGCACTGAAGCTTTCTTT	CASTPVMGTEAFF
TRBV20-1	TRBJ1-2	TRBD1	few	TGCAGTGCTAGAGGGGACAGAGAAATCTATGGCTACACCTTC	CSARGDREIYGYTF
TRBV2	TRBJ1-1	-	-	TGTGCCAGCAGTCCGGCACGATCGAACACTGAAGCTTTCTTT	CASSPARSNTEAFF
TRBV7-6	TRBJ1-1	-	few	TGTGCCAGCAGCTTAGAAGTTTTGAACACTGAAGCTTTCTTT	CASSLEVLNTEAFF
TRBV7-2	TRBJ2-3	TRBD2	medium-sized	TGTGCCAGCAGCCTCCTAGCGGGAGGGGGCACAGATACGCAGTATTTT	CASSLLAGGGTDTQYF
TRBV7-2	TRBJ2-3	-	many	TGTGCCAGCAGCTTATCTCGTGGGCGGGGACGCACAGATACGCAGTATTTT	CASSLSRGRGRTDTQYF
TRBV12-5	TRBJ1-1	TRBD1	many	TGTGCTAGTGGCGGACCAAGGGGGCTGAGAGATGACACTGAAGCTTTCTTT	CASGGPRGLRDDTEAFF
TRBV7-2	TRBJ2-1	-	many	TGTGCCAGCAGCTTACAGGTGAATGAGCAGTTCTTC	CASSLQVNEQFF
TRBV20-1	TRBJ2-1	-	-	TGCAGTGCAAGAGGTGGCCAGCTCTTTCGGGATGAGCAGTTCTTC	CSARGGQLFRDEQFF
TRBV12-3/TRBV12-4	TRBJ2-7	-	many	TGTGCCAGCAGCTTGACAGAAATCTACGAGCAGTACTTC	CASSLTEIYEQYF
TRBV29-1	TRBJ2-3	-	-	TGCAGCGTTGCCCCGATTGGCACAGATACGCAGTATTTT	CSVAPIGTDTQYF